A selection of T cell receptor beta chains follows, all from one sample in a study of T cell responses to AZD1222 COVID-19 vaccine. Sequencing was performed with immunoSEQ multiplex PCR; in TCRdb, only in-frame clones are kept and a portion is missing. The sample contains hundreds of thousands of clones, just over 90% of which appear only once. The sample in question was peripheral blood, obtained on day 0 of MenACWY control vaccination. The receptor set was obtained from an adult in good health. Both conserved end residues are part of each CDR3. The order of the fields is clone size, CDR3 length, D gene, J gene, V gene, CDR3 protein, CDR3 DNA. The D gene is left open where the match is weak. Not all rows give a size; the values are once, few, many and, for expanded clones, a class.

size: NA
length: 14
D: NA
J: TRBJ2-1
V: TRBV7-3
CDR3: CASSFSEGFNEQFF
DNA: TGTGCCAGCAGCTTTAGCGAGGGGTTCAATGAGCAGTTCTTC

size: NA
length: 14
D: NA
J: TRBJ2-7
V: TRBV27
CDR3: CASSLKPTSYEQYF
DNA: TGTGCCAGCAGTCTCAAACCCACAAGCTACGAGCAGTACTTC

size: NA
length: 12
D: TRBD1
J: TRBJ1-2
V: TRBV10-3
CDR3: CAIGDRGRGYTF
DNA: TGTGCCATTGGGGACAGGGGGCGTGGCTACACCTTC

size: NA
length: 17
D: TRBD1
J: TRBJ2-5
V: TRBV5-1
CDR3: CASSSPDRRALQETQYF
DNA: TGCGCCAGCAGCTCCCCGGACAGGAGAGCTCTACAAGAGACCCAGTACTTC

size: NA
length: 14
D: NA
J: TRBJ2-7
V: TRBV18
CDR3: CASSPGGLPHEQYF
DNA: TGTGCCAGCTCACCAGGGGGACTCCCGCACGAGCAGTACTTC

size: NA
length: 13
D: NA
J: TRBJ1-2
V: TRBV7-9
CDR3: CASSLDGPYGYTF
DNA: TGTGCCAGCAGCTTAGACGGCCCCTATGGCTACACCTTC

size: NA
length: 14
D: NA
J: TRBJ1-1
V: TRBV19
CDR3: CASSIAAPGTEAFF
DNA: TGTGCCAGTAGTATAGCGGCCCCCGGCACTGAAGCTTTCTTT

size: once
length: 15
D: NA
J: TRBJ1-4
V: TRBV5-1
CDR3: CASSLGLAGLEKLFF
DNA: TGCGCCAGCAGCTTGGGGCTGGCAGGGCTTGAAAAACTGTTTTTT

size: NA
length: 15
D: NA
J: TRBJ1-1
V: TRBV2
CDR3: CASSEVIVGNTEAFF
DNA: TGTGCCAGCAGTGAAGTTATTGTAGGGAACACTGAAGCTTTCTTT

size: NA
length: 15
D: NA
J: TRBJ2-3
V: TRBV18
CDR3: CASSPLWRSTDTQYF
DNA: TGTGCCAGCTCACCATTGTGGCGGAGCACAGATACGCAGTATTTT

size: NA
length: 13
D: NA
J: TRBJ1-1
V: TRBV12-3/TRBV12-4
CDR3: CASSLSVEVEAFF
DNA: TGTGCCAGCAGTTTATCGGTCGAAGTGGAAGCTTTCTTT

size: NA
length: 14
D: NA
J: TRBJ1-5
V: TRBV27
CDR3: CASSFNRAVQPQHF
DNA: TGTGCCAGCAGTTTTAACAGGGCCGTTCAGCCCCAGCATTTT

size: once
length: 14
D: NA
J: TRBJ1-1
V: TRBV30
CDR3: CAWTRRDIDTEAFF
DNA: TGTGCCTGGACCAGGAGGGATATTGACACTGAAGCTTTCTTT

size: NA
length: 12
D: NA
J: TRBJ2-5
V: TRBV2
CDR3: CASSTNQETQYF
DNA: TGTGCCAGCAGTACCAATCAAGAGACCCAGTACTTC

size: NA
length: 18
D: NA
J: TRBJ2-2
V: TRBV6-2/TRBV6-3
CDR3: CASSYSPGLALNTGELFF
DNA: TGTGCCAGCAGTTACTCGCCCGGGCTAGCGCTGAACACCGGGGAGCTGTTTTTT

size: NA
length: 14
D: NA
J: TRBJ2-5
V: TRBV7-9
CDR3: CASSGDSYKETQYF
DNA: TGTGCCAGCAGCGGCGACAGTTACAAAGAGACCCAGTACTTC

size: NA
length: 18
D: TRBD2
J: TRBJ2-5
V: TRBV19
CDR3: CASSIGLAGGPGQETQYF
DNA: TGTGCCAGTAGTATAGGACTAGCGGGGGGGCCGGGGCAAGAGACCCAGTACTTC

size: NA
length: 16
D: TRBD2
J: TRBJ2-3
V: TRBV7-2
CDR3: CASSLAPGGASDTQYF
DNA: TGTGCCAGCAGCTTAGCCCCCGGGGGGGCCTCAGATACGCAGTATTTT

size: NA
length: 13
D: NA
J: TRBJ1-5
V: TRBV6-4
CDR3: CASSASSNQPQHF
DNA: TGTGCCAGCAGTGCCTCCAGCAATCAGCCCCAGCATTTT

size: NA
length: 14
D: TRBD1
J: TRBJ1-2
V: TRBV10-3
CDR3: CAISTLTGADGYTF
DNA: TGTGCCATCAGTACCTTGACAGGGGCAGATGGCTACACCTTC

size: NA
length: 15
D: NA
J: TRBJ2-1
V: TRBV3-1/TRBV3-2
CDR3: CASSQEGLLSNRQFF
DNA: TGTGCCAGCAGCCAAGAGGGGCTGCTTTCGAATCGGCAGTTCTTC

size: NA
length: 16
D: NA
J: TRBJ1-6
V: TRBV30
CDR3: CAWTKRTSSYNSPLHF
DNA: TGTGCCTGGACCAAGCGTACGAGCTCCTATAATTCACCCCTCCACTTT

size: NA
length: 17
D: NA
J: TRBJ1-2
V: TRBV10-2
CDR3: CASSEEIKGRHNYGYTF
DNA: TGCGCCAGCAGTGAGGAGATTAAGGGGAGGCATAACTATGGCTACACCTTC

size: NA
length: 17
D: NA
J: TRBJ1-3
V: TRBV7-9
CDR3: CASQQGREWRAGNTIYF
DNA: TGTGCCAGCCAACAGGGCAGGGAGTGGAGGGCTGGAAACACCATATATTTT

size: NA
length: 12
D: NA
J: TRBJ2-1
V: TRBV5-5
CDR3: CASSFVSNEQFF
DNA: TGTGCCAGCAGCTTTGTCAGCAATGAGCAGTTCTTC

size: NA
length: 19
D: TRBD2
J: TRBJ2-2
V: TRBV11-2
CDR3: CASSSGGLAGGTNTGELFF
DNA: TGTGCCAGCAGCTCGGGTGGACTAGCGGGGGGCACGAACACCGGGGAGCTGTTTTTT